The 15 T cell receptor beta chains below all came from one sample that was sequenced in a study of OX40 agonist ivuxolimab in advanced cancers. Clones were sequenced by immunoSEQ multiplex PCR, and TCRdb holds only the in-frame ones, with some missing. Found here are fewer than 55,000 clones, about 85% of them singletons; the top ten hold approximately 7.5%. Source: CD4+ or CD8+ T cells sorted from blood, taken in a trial of the OX40 agonist ivuxolimab. Receptor source: an adult with an advanced solid tumor such as melanoma, head and neck, liver or kidney cancer.

The table lists this clone with a count of one. The chain couples TRBV6-6 to TRBJ1-5; 7 nucleotides agree with TRBD1. After removal of 2 bases from V and 4 bases from J, the junction contained 8 bases not matched to a gene. This CDR3 region has 16 residues. CDR1 MNHNY and CDR2 SVGAGI come from the germline V gene (reference sequence). CDR3 protein: CASSYPDPGQNQPQHF. For the CDR3, the DNA is TGTGCCAGCAGTTACCCAGATCCGGGACAGAATCAGCCCCAGCATTTT.

This chain joins TRBV4-3 and TRBJ1-1, with D possibly matching TRBD1 (6 bases). The V gene's germline CDR1 is LGHNA and CDR2 YSLEER. There are 14 residues in the CDR3. Between the trimmed V and J ends, which lost 0 bases and 4 bases, there was a span of 9 bases. The CDR3 protein is CASSQDRGSTEAFF. The CDR3 DNA sequence: TGCGCCAGCAGCCAAGACAGGGGATCCACTGAAGCTTTCTTT.

The count of this clone is one. This chain connects TRBV7-2 to TRBJ2-1; 10 bases fit TRBD2. The CDR3 is made up of 15 amino acids. V was pared by 5 bases and J by 4 bases, with 5 bases of the junction left unmatched. Per germline, CDR1 SGHTA and CDR2 FQGNSA. The CDR3 reads CASSDGTSVYNEQFF. CDR3 sequence (DNA): TGTGCCAGCAGCGATGGGACTAGCGTTTACAATGAGCAGTTCTTC.

The chain recombines TRBV30 with TRBJ2-1; 7 nucleotides align to TRBD2. The junction had 4 bases not matched to a gene; V was cut back by 4 bases and J by 4 bases. Germline V gives CDR1 GTSNPN, CDR2 SVGIG (reference sequence). The CDR3 is made up of 13 amino acids. CDR3 DNA: TGTGCCTGGAATCGCGGGGGTTACAATGAGCAGTTCTTC. Amino acids: CAWNRGGYNEQFF.

V is TRBV2 and J is TRBJ1-3; tentatively, D is TRBD1 (6 bases). CDR3 size: 16 residues. Trimming removed 6 bases at V and 2 bases at J, with 17 bases between. Germline loops: CDR1 SNHLY, CDR2 FYNNEI. The CDR3 here is CASSENREIAGNTIYF. The CDR3 DNA reads TGTGCCAGCAGCGAAAACAGGGAGATAGCTGGAAACACCATATATTTT.

In its sample, this clone was seen a few times. The chain recombines TRBV10-3 with TRBJ2-5; 11 bases fit TRBD2. Per germline, CDR1 ENHRY and CDR2 SYGVKD. The CDR3 contains 17 residues. V was clipped by 0 bases and J by 3 bases; unmatched bases: 6. The CDR3 region is CAISESVQTSGKETQYF. CDR3 sequence (DNA): TGTGCCATCAGTGAGTCAGTTCAGACTAGCGGGAAAGAGACCCAGTACTTC.

This chain links TRBV4-3 with TRBJ2-7; TRBD1 might be the D (6 bases). Germline V gene lookup returns CDR1 LGHNA and CDR2 YSLEER. CDR3 size: 15 residues. With 0 bases removed from V and 2 bases from J, the gap between germline ends came to 11 bases. The CDR3 protein is CASSQDYEGAYEQYF. CDR3 DNA sequence: TGCGCCAGCAGCCAAGACTATGAGGGGGCCTACGAGCAGTACTTC.

The CDR3 protein is CASSDPWGDGYTF. CDR3 DNA: TGTGCCAGCAGCGACCCGTGGGGGGATGGCTACACCTTC. The chain joins TRBV6-5 to TRBJ1-2, with D tentatively TRBD1 (5 bases). V was trimmed by 6 bases and J by 6 bases, leaving 14 bases between them. Germline CDR1 is MNHEY and CDR2 is SVGAGI. This CDR3 has 13 residues.

The chain employs TRBV4-2 and TRBJ2-1; 9 positions agree with TRBD2. The germline V gene has CDR1 LGHNA and CDR2 YNFKEQ. Trimming at V came to 4 bases and at J to 7 bases, leaving 11 bases not matched to a gene. This CDR3 has 16 residues. In DNA form, the CDR3 reads TGTGCCAGCAGCCCGACTAGCGGTGGAGGTTCGAATGAGCAGTTCTTC. This encodes CASSPTSGGGSNEQFF.

The V call is TRBV11-3, the J call TRBJ1-1; 12 bases line up with TRBD1. This CDR3 spans 13 amino acids. Germline CDR1 is SGHNT and CDR2 is YENEEA. With 5 bases clipped from V and 11 bases from J, the junction kept 6 bases outside the gene matches. Here the CDR3 DNA reads TGTGCCAGCAGCACGGGACAGGGGGCGATCGCTTTCTTT. This codes for CASSTGQGAIAFF.

The genes are TRBV5-1 and TRBJ2-1; the match to TRBD2 covers 7 bases. CDR1 and CDR2 from the germline V gene are SGHRS and YFSETQ. The CDR3 has 14 amino acids. The V and J ends lost 0 bases and 9 bases, in that order; junction bases with no gene match: 6. In DNA, the CDR3 is TGCGCCAGCAGCTTGGGAGGGAGGGCCAGTGAGCAGTTCTTC. It yields the protein CASSLGGRASEQFF.

This clone was seen only a few times. The chain recombines TRBV6-1 with TRBJ2-7; the D is unclear. Germline CDR1 is MNHNS and CDR2 is SASEGT. The CDR3 totals 12 residues. V shed 4 bases and J shed 5 bases, with 9 bases lying between them. CDR3 region: CASSVGIHEQYF. CDR3 bases: TGTGCCAGCAGTGTTGGGATCCACGAGCAGTACTTC.

V and J are TRBV27 and TRBJ2-1; 8 bases are a match to TRBD2. V gave up 4 bases and J gave up 12 bases; unmatched junction bases: 14. Germline V lookup: CDR1 MNHEY, CDR2 SMNVEV (reference sequence). The CDR3 length is 15 residues. DNA for the CDR3: TGTGCCAGCAGTTCCGGGACTAAGCGGGAGCAAGGGCAGTTCTTC. Protein sequence: CASSSGTKREQGQFF.

This clone came up once. This sequence joins TRBV9 and TRBJ2-3; no firm D call. V was shortened by 0 bases and J by 6 bases, with 11 bases between the two germline ends. Germline V lookup: CDR1 SGDLS, CDR2 YYNGEE. There are 14 residues in the CDR3. The CDR3: CASSVGWGSDTQYF. In nucleotides, the CDR3 is TGTGCCAGCAGCGTAGGATGGGGATCCGATACGCAGTATTTT.

This sequence joins TRBV7-8 and TRBJ2-3; D perhaps matches TRBD2 (6 bases). V lost 6 bases to trimming and J lost 2 bases, with 18 bases between them. CDR1 and CDR2 (germline): SGHVS, FQNEAQ. The length of the CDR3 is 16 residues. The CDR3 here is CASSSGAWRDTDTQYF. The DNA of the CDR3 is TGTGCCAGCAGTTCAGGTGCATGGCGGGACACAGATACGCAGTATTTT.